This is a list of T cell receptor beta chains from one sample in a study of blood T cell repertoires in COVID-19. Some clones are missing from TCRdb's copy, which holds only in-frame ones; the method was immunoSEQ multiplex PCR. This sample has 120,000 to 150,000 clones, with 80% found just once. Sequencing used peripheral blood. The receptors were gathered from a woman in her forties or fifties with acute or convalescent COVID-19. Both conserved end residues are part of each CDR3.

j_call cdr3_length v_call cdr3_aa
TRBJ1-2 17 TRBV4-2 CASSQDLLGQDNYGYTF
TRBJ2-1 16 TRBV7-3 CASSRAGTSGHNEQFF
TRBJ1-1 15 TRBV10-1 CATHEGQGRNTEAFF
TRBJ1-3 14 TRBV28 CASSRQGSGNTIYF
TRBJ1-1 15 TRBV7-3 CASSPSGPWNTEAFF
TRBJ1-1 14 TRBV7-9 CASSPRQGYTEAFF
TRBJ1-3 14 TRBV6-5 CASKGVISGNTIYF
TRBJ2-5 19 TRBV7-2 CASSLVGTSGVPDQETQYF
TRBJ1-2 15 TRBV7-9 CASSFLGQGVYGYTF
TRBJ1-1 13 TRBV5-6 CASSWGDSTEAFF
TRBJ1-2 14 TRBV3-1/TRBV3-2 CASSHNQGTYGYTF
TRBJ1-2 15 TRBV5-1 CASSLLTGAADGYTF
TRBJ1-4 15 TRBV7-9 CASSPNTLGKEKLFF
TRBJ1-3 11 TRBV5-1 CASSSGNTIYF
TRBJ1-1 16 TRBV3-1/TRBV3-2 CASSPSGTGANTEAFF
TRBJ2-7 14 TRBV29-1 CSVKGLAGIYEQYF
TRBJ1-2 14 TRBV19 CASSIQGEAYGYTF
TRBJ1-1 13 TRBV6-1 CASSDRGNTEAFF
TRBJ1-6 13 TRBV12-3/TRBV12-4 CASSMTVNSPLHF
TRBJ1-2 15 TRBV5-1 CASSLVDRGAYGYTF
TRBJ1-4 13 TRBV6-5 CASSLEGNEKLFF
TRBJ1-4 16 TRBV4-2 CASSQERGQMNEKLFF
TRBJ2-2 17 TRBV18 CASSPTSRSANTGELFF
TRBJ1-4 13 TRBV19 CASQQGKGEKLFF